One and the same sample provided the 10 T cell receptor beta chains below, sequenced in a study of cytomegalovirus exposure and HLA in healthy donors. Both 60 Vbeta primers and 13 Jbeta primers went into the PCR. The protocol was immunoSEQ multiplex PCR, while the TCRdb copy is restricted to in-frame clones and leaves out a portion. The table includes some 190,000 clones, roughly 80% detected once. Sequences were obtained from PBMCs. The receptors come from a girl under 18 in good health and CMV-seropositive.

J is TRBJ2-5 and V is TRBV6-1; 7 bases agree with TRBD1. The CDR3 length is 14 residues. Germline lookup yields CDR1 MNHNS and CDR2 SASEGT. V dropped 6 bases and J dropped 4; count of bases not matched to a gene: 8. This chain's CDR3 is CASSPTGPGETQYF. CDR3 DNA: TGTGCCAGCAGCCCGACAGGGCCCGGAGAGACCCAGTACTTC.

V and J are TRBV29-1 and TRBJ2-7; D not resolved. Germline-derived CDR1 and CDR2 are SQVTM and ANQGSEA. This CDR3 region has 12 residues. Deletions cut 2 bases from V and 3 bases from J, with 8 bases between. CDR3 in amino acids: CSVETTDYEQYF. CDR3 coding DNA: TGCAGCGTTGAAACCACAGACTACGAGCAGTACTTC.

The rearrangement joins TRBV7-6 to TRBJ2-3; TRBD2 matches 8 bases. Trimming removed 6 bases from V and 1 base from J; junction bases left unmatched: 6. The germline V gene encodes CDR1 SGHVS and CDR2 FNYEAQ. The length of the CDR3 is 15 residues. CDR3 in amino acids: CASRSGLERTDTQYF. In DNA, the CDR3 is TGTGCCAGCAGGTCGGGACTAGAGCGCACAGATACGCAGTATTTT.

The V gene is TRBV5-1, the J gene TRBJ2-7; 13 positions match TRBD2. Trimming took 4 bases from V and 10 from J; bases not matched to a gene: 8. The CDR3 is 14 amino acids. The germline CDR1 and CDR2 sequences are SGHRS and YFSETQ. The CDR3 DNA reads as TGCGCCAGCAGCCCGGGGACTAGCGGGACCCTTCAGTACTTC. Translation: CASSPGTSGTLQYF.

This rearrangement joins TRBV2 to TRBJ2-7, with a tentative D call TRBD2 (5 bases). Germline CDR1 is SNHLY and CDR2 is FYNNEI. This CDR3 region has 14 residues. V was clipped by 4 bases and J by 4 bases, with 14 bases between them. The DNA of the CDR3 is TGTGCCAGCAGTGGAGCGGACTCGACTTACGAGCAGTACTTC. It codes for CASSGADSTYEQYF.

The V call is TRBV19, the J call TRBJ1-5; D uncertain. Trimming shortened V by 5 bases and J by 0 bases, and 17 bases separated the two germline ends. The CDR3 is 17 amino acids. Germline values: CDR1 LNHDA, CDR2 SQIVND (reference sequence). CDR3 bases: TGTGCCAGTAGTCGATATAGTACCCTGAATAGCAATCAGCCCCAGCATTTT. Protein product: CASSRYSTLNSNQPQHF. Based on the CDR3 plus reference TRBV19 and TRBJ1-5, the full variable domain is DGGITQSPKYLFRKEGQNVTLSCEQNLNHDAMYWYRQDPGQGLRLIYYSQIVNDFQKGDIAEGYSVSREKKESFPLTVTSAQKNPTAFYLCASSRYSTLNSNQPQHFGDGTRLSIL.

This rearrangement joins TRBV7-2 to TRBJ2-7, with D tentatively TRBD2 (6 bases). The germline V and J ends were trimmed by 5 bases and 1 base, with 9 bases remaining between them. CDR1 and CDR2 (germline): SGHTA, FQGNSA. CDR3 length: 13 residues. As DNA, the CDR3 is TGTGCCAGCAGCGAGACTAGGTCCTACGAGCAGTACTTC. It encodes CASSETRSYEQYF.

V gene TRBV11-2 combines with J gene TRBJ2-7; 7 positions match TRBD1. J lost 4 bases, V lost 4 bases, and 7 bases had no gene match. The CDR3 consists of 14 residues. CDR1 and CDR2 from the germline V gene are SGHAT and FQNNGV. CDR3 sequence: CASSSRDRQYEQYF. The CDR3 DNA sequence: TGTGCCAGCAGCTCCCGGGACAGACAATACGAGCAGTACTTC.

In its sample, this clone was seen once. J is TRBJ2-1 and V is TRBV15; no clear D. CDR1 LNHNV and CDR2 YYDKDF come from the germline V gene (reference sequence). The length of the CDR3 is 13 residues. V gave up 4 bases and J gave up 3 bases, with 7 bases separating them. The CDR3 nucleotides read TGTGCCACCAGCACAGGCCGCTACAATGAGCAGTTCTTC. Translated, it gives CATSTGRYNEQFF.

The chain couples TRBV2 to TRBJ1-2, with D maybe TRBD1 (6 bases). Looked up from germline, CDR1 is SNHLY and CDR2 is FYNNEI. The CDR3 totals 13 residues. Trimming stripped 6 bases from V and 8 bases from J, with 16 bases between. CDR3 sequence reads: CASRAQGHAGYTF. The CDR3 nucleotides are TGTGCCAGCAGAGCACAGGGACACGCGGGCTACACCTTC.